The 11 T cell receptor beta chains given below trace back to one sample, sequenced in a study of T cells after yellow fever vaccination. TCRdb analysed the 5' RACE reads with MiXCR anew, one entry per CDR3 protein. The sample has about 310,000 distinct CDR3 sequences; roughly 4% are singletons. This sample comprised PBMCs, obtained on the day of the yellow fever booster vaccination. These receptors were obtained from a man aged 18-30 years who received the YFV17D yellow fever vaccine.

This clonotype was observed a few times. The J gene is TRBJ2-3, the V gene TRBV6-5; D could derive from TRBD1 or TRBD2 (5 bases each). This CDR3 has 16 amino acids. The germline CDR1 and CDR2 sequences are MNHEY and SVGAGI. Trimming stripped 2 bases from V and 6 bases from J, with 18 bases between. The CDR3 loop reads CASSYGDRSHVDTQYF. CDR3 DNA sequence: TGTGCCAGCAGTTACGGGGACCGATCGCATGTGGATACGCAGTATTTT.

Ten or more counts support this clonotype. In DNA, the CDR3 is TGTGCCAGCAGCGCGGACAGGGCGAGGGAAAAACTGTTTTTT. It specifies CASSADRAREKLFF. J is TRBJ1-4 and V is TRBV7-9; 8 nucleotides match TRBD1. CDR3 length: 14 amino acids. Germline V gene lookup returns CDR1 SEHNR and CDR2 FQNEAQ (reference sequence). After removal of 5 bases from V and 8 bases from J, the junction contained 7 bases not matched to a gene.

This clonotype was seen ten or more times. V gene TRBV7-9 combines with J gene TRBJ2-5; D uncertain. The V gene's germline CDR1 is SEHNR and CDR2 FQNEAQ (reference sequence). The V gene lost 5 bases and the J gene lost 5 bases, with 12 bases spanning the gap. CDR3 length: 13 amino acids. The CDR3 loop reads CASSPAAQETQYF. The CDR3 bases are TGTGCCAGCAGCCCCGCTGCCCAGGAGACCCAGTACTTC.

This clonotype has ten or more counts. The chain couples TRBV6-4 to TRBJ2-3, with 7 nucleotides matching TRBD1. CDR3 length equals 16 residues. Germline V gene sequence: CDR1 MRHNA, CDR2 SNTAGT. V lost 8 bases and J lost 0; bases outside the gene matches: 11. In DNA, the CDR3 is TGTGCCAGCGCTATTCAACAGGGGTCCAGCACAGATACGCAGTATTTT. Residues: CASAIQQGSSTDTQYF.

Many counts were recorded for this clonotype. Here the CDR3 reads CASKPQGNVEGELFF. DNA of the CDR3: TGCGCCAGCAAGCCACAGGGTAATGTGGAAGGGGAGCTGTTTTTT. V usage is TRBV5-1 and J usage is TRBJ2-2; maybe TRBD1 (6 bases). The CDR3 is made up of 15 amino acids. In germline, CDR1 is SGHRS, CDR2 YFSETQ. The V end lost 6 bases, the J end lost 8 bases, and 20 bases lay between the germline ends. Full variable domain (remainder filled in from reference TRBV5-1 and TRBJ2-2): KAGVTQTPRYLIKTRGQQVTLSCSPISGHRSVSWYQQTPGQGLQFLFEYFSETQRNKGNFPGRFSGRQFSNSRSEMNVSTLELGDSALYLCASKPQGNVEGELFFGEGSRLTVL.

In its sample, this clonotype was seen a few times. V usage is TRBV3-1 and J usage is TRBJ2-3; 7 bases agree with TRBD2. V lost 0 bases and J lost 2; bases outside the gene matches: 5. CDR1 is LGHDT and CDR2 is YNNKEL in the germline V gene (reference sequence). The CDR3 runs 16 residues. CDR3 coding DNA: TGTGCCAGCAGCCAAGACCCGGGGGGTTTCACAGATACGCAGTATTTT. As protein: CASSQDPGGFTDTQYF.

V gene TRBV19 combines with J gene TRBJ1-1; the match to TRBD1 covers 9 bases. The CDR3 covers 15 residues. Germline V gene lookup returns CDR1 LNHDA and CDR2 SQIVND (reference sequence). V gave up 10 bases and J gave up 0 bases; unmatched junction bases: 9. The CDR3 DNA reads as TGTGCCACCCTAACAGGGGGCGCGTTGAACACTGAAGCTTTCTTT. Encoded protein: CATLTGGALNTEAFF.

This clonotype has more than one count but fewer than ten. The genes are TRBV30 and TRBJ1-5; D unresolved. The V and J ends lost 3 bases and 7 bases respectively, with 19 bases between them. CDR3 size: 15 residues. Germline CDR1 and CDR2: GTSNPN and SVGIG (reference sequence). The CDR3 region has the DNA TGTGCCTGGAGGGATCCGGGAGCCTCGTACCAGCCCCAGCATTTT. This gives the protein CAWRDPGASYQPQHF.

This clonotype was counted many times. The V gene is TRBV11-2, the J gene TRBJ2-7; 12 positions match TRBD2. After removal of 5 bases from V and 4 bases from J, the junction contained 3 bases not matched to a gene. Germline CDR1 SGHAT, CDR2 FQNNGV. The CDR3 is 14 amino acids. CDR3 bases: TGTGCCAGCAGCCCCGGGACTAGCGGGTACGAGCAGTACTTC. Translating it yields CASSPGTSGYEQYF.

This clonotype came up a few times. The V gene is TRBV7-9, the J gene TRBJ1-6; 7 bases fit TRBD1. V gave up 6 bases and J gave up 7 bases; unmatched junction bases: 6. The CDR3 contains 14 residues. CDR1 is SEHNR and CDR2 is FQNEAQ in the germline V gene (reference sequence). The CDR3 sequence: CASSRDSLNSPLHF. In DNA, the CDR3 is TGTGCCAGCAGTCGGGACAGTCTAAATTCACCCCTCCACTTT. Full variable domain (rest looked up from reference TRBV7-9 and TRBJ1-6): DTGVSQNPRHKITKRGQNVTFRCDPISEHNRLYWYRQTLGQGPEFLTYFQNEAQLEKSRLLSDRFSAERPKGSFSTLEIQRTEQGDSAMYLCASSRDSLNSPLHFGNGTRLTVT.

This clonotype was counted at least ten times. The gene calls are TRBV5-1 and TRBJ2-1; 9 nucleotides align to TRBD2. CDR3 length: 18 residues. V shed 1 base, J shed 0 bases, and the junction held 8 bases outside the gene matches. Germline V gene data show CDR1 as SGHRS and CDR2 as YFSETQ. The CDR3 loop reads CASSLPAGGFNSYNEQFF. The CDR3 nucleotides are TGCGCCAGCAGCTTGCCAGCGGGGGGCTTTAACTCCTACAATGAGCAGTTCTTC.